This TCR beta chain came from a study of precursors of human CD4 cytotoxic T cells. Four sorted CD4+ memory subsets, central memory, effector memory, IL-7R-high TEMRA and IL-7R-negative TEMRA, were UMI-sequenced. This clonotype has a handful of counts. Its cognate antigen is unknown. TCRdb called the reads again in MiXCR, with one record for every CDR3 protein. The table shows 650 to 800 distinct CDR3 sequences, with 17% occurring only once. V lost 4 bases and J lost 0; bases outside the gene matches: 12. Germline loops: CDR1 SEHNR, CDR2 FQNEAQ (reference sequence). The CDR3 is made up of 19 amino acids. Study-wide points: The direction of differentiation between precursor and effector cells remains unproven here. IL-7Rhigh and IL-7R- TEMRA repertoires were less diverse and more expanded than TCM or TEM. Expanded effector clonotypes made up more of IL-7Rhigh TEMRA clonotypes than TEM or TCM clonotypes.

The sequencing sample was made of memory CD4+ T cells from blood (PBMCs). The V gene is TRBV7-9, the J gene TRBJ2-3; TRBD2 matches 11 bases. This TCR derives from a human donor in good health. The CDR3 DNA reads TGTGCCAGCAGCTCAAAAATCGGACTAGCGGGCACGAGCACAGATACGCAGTATTTT. Its protein is CASSSKIGLAGTSTDTQYF.